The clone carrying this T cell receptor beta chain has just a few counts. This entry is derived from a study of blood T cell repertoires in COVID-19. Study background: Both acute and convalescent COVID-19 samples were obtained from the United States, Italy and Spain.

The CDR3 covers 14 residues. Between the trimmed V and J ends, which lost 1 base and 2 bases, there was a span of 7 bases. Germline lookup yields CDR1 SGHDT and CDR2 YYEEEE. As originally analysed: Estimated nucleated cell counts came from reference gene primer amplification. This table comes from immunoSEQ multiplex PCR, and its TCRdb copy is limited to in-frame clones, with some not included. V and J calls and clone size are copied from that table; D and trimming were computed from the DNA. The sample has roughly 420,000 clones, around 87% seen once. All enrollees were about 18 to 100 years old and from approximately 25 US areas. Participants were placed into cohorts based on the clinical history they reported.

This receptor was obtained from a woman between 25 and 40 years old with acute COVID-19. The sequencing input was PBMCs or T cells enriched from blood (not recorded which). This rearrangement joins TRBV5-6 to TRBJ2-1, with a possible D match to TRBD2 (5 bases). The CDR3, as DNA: TGTGCCAGCAGCTTGAGAGGGCCCTACAATGAGCAGTTCTTC. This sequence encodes CASSLRGPYNEQFF.